Below, 10 T cell receptor beta chains from the same sample are listed, as sequenced in a study of cytomegalovirus exposure and HLA in healthy donors. It was with 60 Vbeta and 13 Jbeta primers that the PCR ran. Generated by immunoSEQ multiplex PCR, the TCRdb table keeps only in-frame clones and is missing some. The table has hundreds of thousands of clones, around 84% seen once; the top ten hold 0.2% to 0.25%. Sequenced input: PBMCs. Receptors originate from a girl aged 2 to 9 in good health and CMV-seronegative.

The chain recombines TRBV6-1 with TRBJ1-1; no definite D call. V lost 8 bases to trimming and J lost 4 bases, with 5 bases between them. Germline assignment: CDR1 MNHNS and CDR2 SASEGT. There are 10 residues in the CDR3. DNA of the CDR3: TGTGCCAGCGCGGGCACTGAAGCTTTCTTT. This sequence encodes CASAGTEAFF.

The rearrangement uses TRBV6-5 and TRBJ2-2, with D uncertain. CDR3 size: 14 residues. Germline V gives CDR1 MNHEY, CDR2 SVGAGI. V was shortened by 5 bases and J by 0 bases, with 7 bases between the two germline ends. CDR3 in amino acids: CASSTNSNTGELFF. The CDR3 DNA reads as TGTGCCAGCAGTACGAACTCGAACACCGGGGAGCTGTTTTTT.

The genes are TRBV5-1 and TRBJ1-1; D gene ambiguous. This CDR3 contains 15 residues. V lost 7 bases, J lost 5 bases, and 21 bases lay in between. The germline V gene has CDR1 SGHRS and CDR2 YFSETQ. In DNA, the CDR3 is TGCGCCAGCGCTCTCGGGAGAGGGTTCGGGACTGAAGCTTTCTTT. This translates into CASALGRGFGTEAFF.

This clone showed up just a few times. CDR3 DNA: TGTGCCAGCAGCAAGCCGAGGCGATACAGGGGGGCTAATGAAAAACTGTTTTTT. Translation gives CASSKPRRYRGANEKLFF. The V call is TRBV21-1, the J call TRBJ1-4; the table's TRBD1 call for D was not verified on the DNA. TRBV21-1 is a recognized pseudogene. This CDR3 is built from 18 residues.

The chain uses TRBV2 and TRBJ1-6; D not certain. V lost 4 bases and J lost 6, with 7 bases in between. CDR1 and CDR2 (germline): SNHLY, FYNNEI. The CDR3 runs 13 residues. CDR3 loop: CASSVRSNSPLHF. Here the CDR3 DNA reads TGTGCCAGCAGTGTGAGATCTAATTCACCCCTCCACTTT. Full variable domain (missing parts from reference TRBV2 and TRBJ1-6): EPEVTQTPSHQVTQMGQEVILRCVPISNHLYFYWYRQILGQKVEFLVSFYNNEISEKSEIFDDQFSVERPDGSNFTLKIRSTKLEDSAMYFCASSVRSNSPLHFGNGTRLTVT.

The chain couples TRBV11-2 to TRBJ2-2; a possible D gene is TRBD2 (5 bases). V shed 10 bases and J shed 0 bases, with 12 bases lying between them. Germline V gene lookup returns CDR1 SGHAT and CDR2 FQNNGV. The CDR3 runs to 14 residues. For the CDR3, the DNA is TGTGCCACCGCGGGTCCATCGAACACCGGGGAGCTGTTTTTT. It specifies CATAGPSNTGELFF.

The chain combines TRBV12-5 with TRBJ2-5; no definite D call. The CDR3 runs 12 residues. Trimming cost V 6 bases and J 3 bases, with 8 bases left between them. The germline V gene encodes CDR1 LGHNT and CDR2 FRNRAP. The CDR3 sequence is CASGYQEETQYF. The CDR3 nucleotides are TGTGCTAGTGGCTACCAGGAAGAGACCCAGTACTTC. The full variable domain, completed using reference TRBV12-5 and TRBJ2-5, is DARVTQTPRHKVTEMGQEVTMRCQPILGHNTVFWYRQTMMQGLELLAYFRNRAPLDDSGMPKDRFSAEMPDATLATLKIQPSEPRDSAVYFCASGYQEETQYFGPGTRLLVL.

The V call is TRBV7-9, the J call TRBJ2-5; 7 bases match TRBD2. The CDR3 spans 12 residues. Germline V gene sequence: CDR1 SEHNR, CDR2 FQNEAQ (reference sequence). V was pared by 6 bases and J by 5 bases, with 3 bases of the junction left unmatched. CDR3 DNA: TGTGCCAGCAGTTTCGGGGGGGAGACCCAGTACTTC. Amino acids: CASSFGGETQYF.

The chain couples TRBV30 to TRBJ1-2, with 8 bases matching TRBD1. This CDR3 has 12 amino acids. V gave up 5 bases and J gave up 5 bases; unmatched junction bases: 4. Per the germline V gene, CDR1 is GTSNPN and CDR2 is SVGIG (reference sequence). The CDR3 DNA follows: TGTGCCTGGTGGGACAGGCTATATGGCTACACCTTC. Amino acid sequence: CAWWDRLYGYTF.

This clone was seen more than once but under ten times. This rearrangement joins TRBV10-1 to TRBJ1-1; 8 nucleotides match TRBD1. Germline V gene sequence: CDR1 WNHNN, CDR2 SYGVQD (reference sequence). V lost 5 bases to trimming and J lost 1 base; unmatched junction nucleotides: 9. The CDR3 has 16 amino acids. The CDR3 reads CASSRTGTVWNTEAFF. The CDR3 bases are TGCGCCAGCAGTCGGACAGGGACGGTTTGGAACACTGAAGCTTTCTTT.